Presented here are 18 T cell receptor beta chains from one specimen sequenced in a study of blood T cell repertoires in COVID-19. Some clones are missing from TCRdb's copy, which holds only in-frame ones; the method was immunoSEQ multiplex PCR. The table has about 160,000 clones, about 74% seen once. Sequencing was performed on peripheral blood. These receptors were collected from a man in his fifties or sixties with acute or convalescent COVID-19.

The chain combines TRBV27 with TRBJ1-6; D is ambiguous. The CDR3 is made up of 14 amino acids. V lost 4 bases to trimming and J lost 9 bases, with 13 bases between them. The germline CDR1 and CDR2 sequences are MNHEY and SMNVEV (reference sequence). The chain's CDR3 is CASSSTVSGSPLHF. DNA for the CDR3: TGTGCCAGCAGTTCGACGGTCAGCGGTTCACCCCTCCACTTT.

This clone showed up just a few times. This chain joins TRBV5-6 and TRBJ2-5; TRBD2 matches at 7 bases. The germline V gene encodes CDR1 SGHDT and CDR2 YYEEEE. This CDR3 spans 16 amino acids. Trimming at V came to 0 bases and at J to 4 bases, leaving 9 bases not matched to a gene. As DNA, the CDR3 is TGTGCCAGCAGCTTGGTCGGGGCGGGGAGGGGAGAGACCCAGTACTTC. Amino acids: CASSLVGAGRGETQYF.

The J gene is TRBJ2-7, the V gene TRBV5-1; D might be TRBD1 (6 bases). The ends were cut back, 0 bases at V and 4 bases at J, with 11 bases in the middle. This CDR3 region has 14 residues. Germline-derived CDR1 and CDR2 are SGHRS and YFSETQ. The CDR3, as DNA: TGCGCCAGCAGCTTGGCGGCAGGGGAGTACGAGCAGTACTTC. Its protein product is CASSLAAGEYEQYF.

This chain uses TRBV5-5 with TRBJ1-1; maybe TRBD1 (5 bases). The germline CDR1 and CDR2 sequences are SGHKS and YYEKEE (reference sequence). Trimming cost V 1 base and J 2 bases, with 9 bases left between them. CDR3 length: 14 residues. The CDR3 DNA sequence: TGTGCCAGCAGCTTGTGGGGGGGTAACACTGAAGCTTTCTTT. Residues: CASSLWGGNTEAFF. Together with reference TRBV5-5 and TRBJ1-1, the CDR3 gives the full variable domain: DAGVTQSPTHLIKTRGQQVTLRCSPISGHKSVSWYQQVLGQGPQFIFQYYEKEERGRGNFPDRFSARQFPNYSSELNVNALLLGDSALYLCASSLWGGNTEAFFGQGTRLTVV.

The chain employs TRBV30 and TRBJ1-5, with D tentatively TRBD1 (6 bases). From germline, CDR1 is GTSNPN and CDR2 SVGIG (reference sequence). This CDR3 contains 15 residues. V was pared by 3 bases and J by 4 bases, with 16 bases between. The DNA for the CDR3 is TGTGCCTGGAGCCCCCTTCAGACAGGAAATCAGCCCCAGCATTTT. This translates into CAWSPLQTGNQPQHF.

This clone was counted a few times. The chain links TRBV6-6 to TRBJ1-4; 7 nucleotides agree with TRBD1. V gave up 2 bases and J gave up 4 bases; unmatched junction bases: 4. The CDR3 totals 15 residues. Germline values: CDR1 MNHNY, CDR2 SVGAGI (reference sequence). The CDR3 sequence is CASSYGQASNEKLFF. The CDR3, as DNA: TGTGCCAGCAGTTACGGACAGGCCAGTAATGAAAAACTGTTTTTT.

V usage is TRBV7-8 and J usage is TRBJ2-2; 10 bases fit TRBD1. The germline CDR1 and CDR2 sequences are SGHVS and FQNEAQ. With V trimmed by 6 bases and J by 5 bases, 3 bases remained unmatched. The CDR3 has 14 amino acids. Here the CDR3 DNA reads TGTGCCAGCAGTCCGGGACAGGGGACCGGGGAGCTGTTTTTT. This sequence encodes CASSPGQGTGELFF.

This clone was seen more than once but under ten times. The CDR3 is CASSETSGGSSDTQYF. CDR3 nucleotides: TGTGCCAGCAGTGAGACTAGCGGGGGGTCATCAGATACGCAGTATTTT. The V and J genes are TRBV6-4 and TRBJ2-3; 13 bases align to TRBD2. Per germline, CDR1 MRHNA and CDR2 SNTAGT. The junction had 4 bases not matched to a gene; V was cut back by 3 bases and J by 4 bases. The CDR3 is 16 residues long.

The CDR3 loop is CASSSDRTTYGYTF. The CDR3 DNA sequence: TGTGCCAGCAGCTCGGACAGAACAACTTATGGCTACACCTTC. The chain is built from TRBV5-8 and TRBJ1-2; D is perhaps TRBD1 (6 bases). Per germline, CDR1 SGHTS and CDR2 YDEGEE. The CDR3 is 14 amino acids. Trimming took off 3 bases at V and 5 bases at J, with 14 bases between the two ends.

The V gene is TRBV10-1, the J gene TRBJ2-7; D is ambiguous. Germline V gene sequence: CDR1 WNHNN, CDR2 SYGVQD (reference sequence). Trimming left V 0 bases short and J 5 bases short, with 8 bases between. This CDR3 comprises 13 residues. The CDR3 here is CASSESSVNEQYF. The CDR3 DNA reads TGCGCCAGCAGTGAGTCGTCGGTCAACGAGCAGTACTTC.

The V gene is TRBV7-3, the J gene TRBJ1-1, with 7 bases lining up with TRBD1. The CDR3 is made up of 14 amino acids. V trimming: 5 bases; J trimming: 2 bases; junction bases outside the gene matches: 5. Germline assignment: CDR1 SGHTA and CDR2 FQGTGA. This CDR3 is CASSPGQLNTEAFF. The CDR3 bases are TGTGCCAGCAGCCCGGGACAGTTAAACACTGAAGCTTTCTTT.

The chain couples TRBV19 to TRBJ2-7; the D is unclear. Trimming stripped 6 bases from V and 0 bases from J, with 9 bases between. The germline CDR1 and CDR2 sequences are LNHDA and SQIVND (reference sequence). The CDR3 runs to 13 residues. CDR3 DNA: TGTGCCAGTAGCGATCAGTTCTCCTACGAGCAGTACTTC. Its translation is CASSDQFSYEQYF.

This chain connects TRBV20-1 to TRBJ2-5, with 11 bases fitting TRBD2. The J segment lost 5 bases and the V segment lost 3 bases, leaving 5 bases of the junction unmatched. Germline CDR1 and CDR2: DFQATT and SNEGSKA (reference sequence). This CDR3 is 14 amino acids long. The CDR3 DNA follows: TGCAGTGCTAGTAGCGGGGGGGCCCGGGAGACCCAGTACTTC. Protein product: CSASSGGARETQYF.

V is TRBV18 and J is TRBJ2-7; maybe TRBD1 (6 bases). CDR1 KGHSH and CDR2 LQKENI come from the germline V gene. Trimming cost V 5 bases and J 5 bases, with 10 bases left between them. This CDR3 spans 12 amino acids. The CDR3 DNA reads TGTGCCAGCTCATCCAACAGGGACGAGCAGTACTTC. This encodes CASSSNRDEQYF.

V usage is TRBV6-2 or TRBV6-3 and J usage is TRBJ1-5, with TRBD1 identical over 7 bases. CDR3 length equals 19 residues. Germline V gene lookup returns CDR1 MNHEY and CDR2 SVGEGT. The J segment lost 0 bases and the V segment lost 6 bases, leaving 17 bases of the junction unmatched. The CDR3 here is CASSQGLKQGRNSNQPQHF. The CDR3 DNA follows: TGTGCCAGCAGCCAAGGCTTAAAACAGGGGCGAAATAGCAATCAGCCCCAGCATTTT.

The rearrangement links TRBV18 to TRBJ1-1, with D tentatively TRBD1 (5 bases). This CDR3 is 15 amino acids long. CDR1 is KGHSH, CDR2 LQKENI, per germline. Trimming cost V 0 bases and J 1 base, with 9 bases left between them. The CDR3 coding sequence is TGTGCCAGCTCACCACCGAACCAGGGGAACACTGAAGCTTTCTTT. It codes for CASSPPNQGNTEAFF.

Here the CDR3 DNA reads TGTGCCAGTAGAGACAGGCGCCCTAACTATGGCTACACCTTC. Protein sequence: CASRDRRPNYGYTF. This rearrangement joins TRBV19 to TRBJ1-2; maybe TRBD1 (6 bases). The germline gives CDR1 LNHDA, CDR2 SQIVND (reference sequence). The CDR3 is 14 amino acids. V lost 6 bases to trimming and J lost 0 bases, with 11 bases between them.

The chain links TRBV27 to TRBJ1-1; 8 bases line up with TRBD1. The CDR3 totals 12 residues. Per the germline V gene, CDR1 is MNHEY and CDR2 is SMNVEV (reference sequence). J was trimmed by 11 bases and V by 4 bases; bases with no gene match: 6. This chain's CDR3 is CASSYRTGRAFF. The CDR3 nucleotides are TGTGCCAGCAGTTACCGGACAGGGCGGGCTTTCTTT.